Listed below are T cell receptor beta chains from one sample, sequenced in a study of blood T cell repertoires in COVID-19. Produced via immunoSEQ multiplex PCR; TCRdb's table is partial and in-frame only. The data show roughly 190,000 clones, under 90% seen once. The sample was peripheral blood. All receptors come from a woman between 65 and 79 years old with COVID-19, enrolled during active disease. Both conserved end residues are part of each CDR3. D genes are given only for firm matches. The size of a clone is reported for some rows only, either as once, few or many, or as a class for expanded clones.

CDR3,DNA,size,V,J,D
CASSAGTGGQTQYF,TGTGCCAGCAGCGCCGGGACAGGGGGTCAGACCCAGTACTTC,NA,TRBV7-2,TRBJ2-5,TRBD1
CSPSGNEQYF,TGCAGTCCTAGCGGGAACGAGCAGTACTTC,once,TRBV20-1,TRBJ2-7,TRBD2
CAESARDRGYTF,TGTGCAGAAAGTGCCAGGGATCGGGGCTACACCTTC,few,TRBV2,TRBJ1-2,NA
CASTQDRRIYGYTF,TGTGCCAGCACCCAGGACAGGCGGATCTATGGCTACACCTTC,few,TRBV7-9,TRBJ1-2,TRBD1
CSVTGQGTYEQYF,TGCAGCGTCACGGGACAAGGCACCTACGAGCAGTACTTC,NA,TRBV29-1,TRBJ2-7,NA
CATSRDSLAGGLAKNIQYF,TGTGCCACCAGCAGAGATAGCCTAGCGGGGGGGTTAGCCAAAAACATTCAGTACTTC,NA,TRBV15,TRBJ2-4,TRBD2
CASSLGQTDTQYF,TGTGCCAGCAGCCTTGGACAGACAGATACGCAGTATTTT,once,TRBV5-5,TRBJ2-3,NA
CASSIPTGASFNTEAFF,TGTGCCAGTAGTATCCCGACAGGGGCCTCATTTAACACTGAAGCTTTCTTT,NA,TRBV19,TRBJ1-1,TRBD1
CASRGRVTQYF,TGTGCCAGCAGGGGCCGAGTGACCCAGTACTTC,NA,TRBV28,TRBJ2-5,NA
CASSSRGLGTGELFF,TGTGCCAGCAGTTCCAGGGGGCTGGGGACCGGGGAGCTGTTTTTT,NA,TRBV6-6,TRBJ2-2,TRBD1
CASSPRPTPEAFF,TGTGCCAGCAGCCCGAGGCCGACCCCTGAAGCTTTCTTT,NA,TRBV28,TRBJ1-1,NA
CATSRATTGNTEAFF,TGTGCCACCAGCAGAGCCACTACAGGGAACACTGAAGCTTTCTTT,once,TRBV15,TRBJ1-1,NA
CASKEGDPTDTQYF,TGCGCCAGCAAAGAGGGGGACCCCACAGATACGCAGTATTTT,once,TRBV5-1,TRBJ2-3,NA
CASSDDRGIAFF,TGTGCCAGCAGCGATGACAGGGGGATAGCTTTCTTT,NA,TRBV5-4,TRBJ1-1,TRBD1
CASSVGTGGAGPQHF,TGTGCCAGCAGCGTGGGGACAGGGGGGGCAGGGCCCCAGCATTTT,NA,TRBV5-6,TRBJ1-5,TRBD1
CASSLNLAGEPKQFF,TGTGCCAGCAGCTTAAACCTAGCGGGAGAGCCGAAGCAGTTCTTC,NA,TRBV7-2,TRBJ2-1,TRBD2
CAWSVTRAWGGDSTNEKLFF,TGTGCCTGGAGTGTTACTAGGGCCTGGGGAGGGGACTCAACTAATGAAAAACTGTTTTTT,NA,TRBV30,TRBJ1-4,NA
CASSLEYSNQPQHF,TGTGCCAGCAGTCTAGAATATAGCAATCAGCCCCAGCATTTT,NA,TRBV27,TRBJ1-5,NA
CASGQTGTGELFF,TGCGCCAGCGGCCAAACAGGGACCGGGGAGCTGTTTTTT,NA,TRBV5-1,TRBJ2-2,NA
CASSPTAGFNQPQHF,TGTGCCAGCTCACCGACAGCCGGATTCAATCAGCCCCAGCATTTT,NA,TRBV18,TRBJ1-5,NA
CASSATGATEAFF,TGTGCCAGCAGTGCCACAGGGGCCACTGAAGCTTTCTTT,few,TRBV28,TRBJ1-1,TRBD1
CASRTRQGGNIQYF,TGTGCCAGCCGCACCCGGCAGGGAGGAAACATTCAGTACTTC,NA,TRBV6-5,TRBJ2-4,NA
CASSFPYSGYTF,TGTGCCAGCAGCTTTCCTTACTCTGGCTACACCTTC,NA,TRBV5-6,TRBJ1-2,NA
CATSAGGSDQPQHF,TGTGCCACCAGTGCAGGGGGAAGTGATCAGCCCCAGCATTTT,NA,TRBV24-1,TRBJ1-5,TRBD1
CASSLGQPQHF,TGTGCCAGCAGTTTGGGCCAGCCCCAGCATTTT,NA,TRBV27,TRBJ1-5,NA
CASSYPAGTMIPDTQYF,TGTGCCAGCAGTTACCCCGCCGGGACTATGATTCCAGATACGCAGTATTTT,NA,TRBV5-4,TRBJ2-3,TRBD2
CASSIRGNTGELFF,TGTGCCAGTAGTATTAGGGGGAACACCGGGGAGCTGTTTTTT,NA,TRBV19,TRBJ2-2,NA
CASTPGSGSYNEQFF,TGTGCCAGCACCCCGGGTAGCGGTTCCTACAATGAGCAGTTCTTC,NA,TRBV7-2,TRBJ2-1,NA
CASSYSSGLYEQYF,TGTGCCAGCAGTTACTCGTCTGGGCTCTACGAGCAGTACTTC,NA,TRBV27,TRBJ2-7,NA
CASSYTAGGTNQPQHF,TGTGCCAGCAGTTACACAGCAGGGGGAACAAATCAGCCCCAGCATTTT,NA,TRBV6-5,TRBJ1-5,TRBD1
CAWSFTGEDGYTF,TGTGCCTGGAGTTTTACAGGGGAGGACGGCTACACCTTC,NA,TRBV30,TRBJ1-2,TRBD1
CASSFRGTGELFF,TGTGCCAGTAGTTTTCGAGGCACCGGGGAGCTGTTTTTT,NA,TRBV19,TRBJ2-2,NA
CASSLFGGQGRGYTF,TGTGCCAGCAGTTTATTCGGGGGACAGGGCCGAGGCTACACCTTC,NA,TRBV28,TRBJ1-2,TRBD1
CASSVSGNSPLHF,TGTGCCAGCAGTGTTTCCGGGAATTCACCCCTCCACTTT,few,TRBV2,TRBJ1-6,NA
CASSLIFGGQETQYF,TGTGCCAGCAGTTTAATTTTCGGGGGCCAAGAGACCCAGTACTTC,NA,TRBV27,TRBJ2-5,NA
CASREDFLRQPQHF,TGTGCCAGCAGGGAGGATTTCTTGAGGCAGCCCCAGCATTTT,once,TRBV6-5,TRBJ1-5,NA
CASSLKGARSTGELFF,TGCGCCAGCAGCTTGAAGGGGGCGCGGAGCACCGGGGAGCTGTTTTTT,NA,TRBV5-1,TRBJ2-2,TRBD1
CASSLGGGGPNEQFF,TGCGCCAGCAGCTTGGGCGGCGGGGGGCCCAATGAGCAGTTCTTC,NA,TRBV5-1,TRBJ2-1,TRBD2
CASSSSFGVGNTIYF,TGTGCCAGCAGCTCTAGTTTCGGGGTAGGAAACACCATATATTTT,NA,TRBV7-2,TRBJ1-3,NA